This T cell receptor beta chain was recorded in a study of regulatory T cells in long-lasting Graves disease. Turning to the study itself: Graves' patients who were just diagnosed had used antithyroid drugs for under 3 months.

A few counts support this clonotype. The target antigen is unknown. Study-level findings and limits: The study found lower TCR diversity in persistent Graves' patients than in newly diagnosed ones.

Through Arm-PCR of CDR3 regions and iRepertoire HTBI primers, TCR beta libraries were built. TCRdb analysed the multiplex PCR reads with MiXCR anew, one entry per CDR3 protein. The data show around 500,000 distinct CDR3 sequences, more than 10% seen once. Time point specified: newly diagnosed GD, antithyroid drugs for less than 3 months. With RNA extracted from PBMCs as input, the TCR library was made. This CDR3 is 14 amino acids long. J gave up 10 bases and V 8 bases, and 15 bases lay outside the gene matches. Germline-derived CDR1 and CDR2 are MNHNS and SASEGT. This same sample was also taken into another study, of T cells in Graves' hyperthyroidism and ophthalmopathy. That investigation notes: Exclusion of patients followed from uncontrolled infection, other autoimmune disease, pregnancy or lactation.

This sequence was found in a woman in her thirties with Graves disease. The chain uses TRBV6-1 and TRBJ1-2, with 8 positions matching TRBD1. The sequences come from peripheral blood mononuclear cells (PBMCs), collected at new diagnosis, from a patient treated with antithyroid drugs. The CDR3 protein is CASQSLDRGYDYTF. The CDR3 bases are TGTGCCAGCCAGTCGCTAGACAGGGGATACGACTACACCTTC.